The 18 T cell receptor beta chains below all came from one sample that was sequenced in a study of T-cell memory formation after mild COVID-19. One entry per CDR3 protein, called by TCRdb with MiXCR from the 5' RACE reads. The table records over 150,000 distinct CDR3 sequences, over 20% of them present only once. Specimen: PBMCs or a T cell subset sorted from them (not recorded which). All receptors come from an adult woman who had mild COVID-19 (a few samples of this study predate the infection). Cell type and time point are not known.

The chain is built from TRBV4-1 and TRBJ2-7; perhaps TRBD1 as D (5 bases). Germline V lookup: CDR1 MGHRA, CDR2 YSYEKL. Trimming removed 4 bases at V and 3 bases at J, with 19 bases between. The CDR3 has 16 amino acids. CDR3 nucleotide sequence: TGCGCCAGCAGCCCGCTAATTGGACATGGCTTCTACGAGCAGTACTTC. Its protein product is CASSPLIGHGFYEQYF.

This clonotype has only a few counts. The chain has TRBV7-8 and TRBJ2-5; the D is unclear. V lost 1 base and J lost 0, with 9 bases in between. Germline CDR1 and CDR2: SGHVS and FQNEAQ. The CDR3 contains 15 residues. CDR3 sequence (DNA): TGTGCCAGCAGCTTAGTTACAGTTTACCAAGAGACCCAGTACTTC. Translating it yields CASSLVTVYQETQYF.

This clonotype was seen at least ten times. The chain recombines TRBV29-1 with TRBJ1-4; TRBD1 might be the D (5 bases). CDR1 and CDR2 (germline): SQVTM, ANQGSEA. The CDR3 runs 13 residues. Trimming left V 6 bases short and J 7 bases short, with 15 bases between. The CDR3 reads CSVDEGIGEKLFF. CDR3 nucleotides: TGCAGCGTAGACGAGGGGATCGGTGAAAAACTGTTTTTT.

This clonotype was seen many times. The chain links TRBV4-1 to TRBJ2-1, with 11 bases fitting TRBD2. The length of the CDR3 is 15 residues. From germline, CDR1 is MGHRA and CDR2 YSYEKL. The V gene end was trimmed by 1 base and the J gene end by 8 bases; junction bases not matched to a gene: 4. CDR3 in amino acids: CASSQVGLAGDEQFF. CDR3 in DNA: TGCGCCAGCAGCCAAGTTGGACTAGCGGGCGATGAGCAGTTCTTC.

This rearrangement joins TRBV11-2 to TRBJ2-5; D unresolved. The germline gives CDR1 SGHAT, CDR2 FQNNGV. The V end was cut by 1 base, the J end by 5 bases, with 8 bases between. CDR3 size: 13 residues. The CDR3 reads CASSLGFQETQYF. The CDR3 DNA reads TGTGCCAGCAGCTTAGGTTTCCAGGAGACCCAGTACTTC.

The gene calls are TRBV7-9 and TRBJ1-1, with a possible D match to TRBD1 (5 bases). This CDR3 has 15 amino acids. The V gene's germline CDR1 is SEHNR and CDR2 FQNEAQ (reference sequence). Trimming cost V 10 bases and J 0 bases, with 18 bases left between them. CDR3 nucleotides: TGTGCCACCACAGGAGAGAGTTCCCTGAACACTGAAGCTTTCTTT. Translated, it gives CATTGESSLNTEAFF.

The rearrangement links TRBV7-8 to TRBJ2-6, with 12 nucleotides matching TRBD1. Trimming removed 0 bases from V and 4 bases from J; junction bases left unmatched: 4. Looked up from germline, CDR1 is SGHVS and CDR2 is FQNEAQ. CDR3 length: 18 residues. The CDR3 DNA reads as TGTGCCAGCAGCTTAGCGGGACAGGGGGCTTTCGGGGCCAACGTCCTGACTTTC. As protein: CASSLAGQGAFGANVLTF.

The chain uses TRBV27 and TRBJ1-6; 7 bases align to TRBD1. CDR1 and CDR2 from the germline V gene are MNHEY and SMNVEV (reference sequence). Trimming removed 7 bases from V and 7 bases from J; junction bases left unmatched: 7. The CDR3 is 14 residues long. The CDR3, as DNA: TGTGCCAGCACCGATAGACAGGGCAATTCACCCCTCCACTTT. Encoded protein: CASTDRQGNSPLHF.

The rearrangement joins TRBV4-1 to TRBJ1-1; D remains unclear. Per germline, CDR1 MGHRA and CDR2 YSYEKL. Trimming cost V 4 bases and J 3 bases, with 12 bases left between them. The CDR3 runs 14 residues. CDR3 protein: CASSLARSHTEAFF. The CDR3 region has the DNA TGCGCCAGCAGCCTCGCAAGGAGCCACACTGAAGCTTTCTTT.

There are a few counts of this clonotype. This chain joins TRBV6-6 and TRBJ1-5; D perhaps matches TRBD1 (5 bases). The germline V gene encodes CDR1 MNHNY and CDR2 SVGAGI (reference sequence). The CDR3 has 14 amino acids. V was trimmed by 4 bases and J by 2 bases, leaving 9 bases between them. The DNA of the CDR3 is TGTGCCAGCAGTTGGGGGGAGGGCAATCAGCCCCAGCATTTT. It specifies CASSWGEGNQPQHF.

The V call is TRBV7-9, the J call TRBJ2-3; 9 positions agree with TRBD1. The germline gives CDR1 SEHNR, CDR2 FQNEAQ (reference sequence). Unmatched junction bases numbered 16, after V lost 4 bases and J lost 5 bases. The CDR3 sequence is 18 residues long. CDR3 sequence (DNA): TGTGCCAGCAGCTCCTCAGTCCGTCGGGACAGGGTCATAGATACGCAGTATTTT. This encodes CASSSSVRRDRVIDTQYF.

This rearrangement joins TRBV19 to TRBJ2-1; 10 positions agree with TRBD2. This CDR3 region has 15 residues. Unmatched junction bases numbered 7, after V lost 7 bases and J lost 4 bases. From germline, CDR1 is LNHDA and CDR2 SQIVND (reference sequence). In DNA form, the CDR3 reads TGTGCCAGTACCCCCGGGACTAGCGCTTACAATGAGCAGTTCTTC. Translating it yields CASTPGTSAYNEQFF.

The sample holds one count of this clonotype. V is TRBV5-1 and J is TRBJ2-3, with D uncertain. From germline, CDR1 is SGHRS and CDR2 YFSETQ. The V gene lost 5 bases and the J gene lost 2 bases, with 12 bases spanning the gap. This CDR3 is 14 amino acids long. The CDR3 loop is CASRPSGYTDTQYF. The CDR3 DNA reads TGCGCCAGCAGGCCCTCCGGATACACAGATACGCAGTATTTT. The entire variable domain, with the rest obtained from reference TRBV5-1 and TRBJ2-3, is as follows: KAGVTQTPRYLIKTRGQQVTLSCSPISGHRSVSWYQQTPGQGLQFLFEYFSETQRNKGNFPGRFSGRQFSNSRSEMNVSTLELGDSALYLCASRPSGYTDTQYFGPGTRLTVL.

This clonotype has more than one count but fewer than ten. V usage is TRBV7-6 and J usage is TRBJ1-6, with D possibly being TRBD1 (6 bases). This CDR3 region has 17 residues. In germline, CDR1 is SGHVS, CDR2 FNYEAQ. Trimming pared 4 bases from V and 8 bases from J, leaving 21 bases between. The CDR3 region is CASSYTPWTDEYSPLHF. The CDR3 region has the DNA TGTGCCAGCAGCTATACCCCCTGGACAGACGAATATTCACCCCTCCACTTT.

The gene calls are TRBV7-3 and TRBJ2-5, with 11 bases fitting TRBD2. This CDR3 is built from 17 residues. The V segment lost 5 bases and the J segment 5 bases; nucleotides outside the gene matches: 13. Germline V gene data show CDR1 as SGHTA and CDR2 as FQGTGA. CDR3 sequence reads: CASSAGVAGGLGETQYF. The DNA for the CDR3 is TGTGCCAGCAGCGCTGGGGTAGCGGGAGGGCTGGGGGAGACCCAGTACTTC.

This clonotype was seen only a few times. The chain couples TRBV11-2 to TRBJ2-1; tentatively, D is TRBD2 (5 bases). The CDR3 is made up of 12 amino acids. V lost 3 bases and J lost 8, with 8 bases in between. CDR1 and CDR2 from the germline V gene are SGHAT and FQNNGV. CDR3 region: CASSFLRDEQFF. In DNA form, the CDR3 reads TGTGCCAGCAGCTTTCTGAGGGATGAGCAGTTCTTC. The full variable domain, completed using reference TRBV11-2 and TRBJ2-1, is EAGVAQSPRYKIIEKRQSVAFWCNPISGHATLYWYQQILGQGPKLLIQFQNNGVVDDSQLPKDRFSAERLKGVDSTLKIQPAKLEDSAVYLCASSFLRDEQFFGPGTRLTVL.

This CDR3 is CASSRRGHNYNEQFF. CDR3 DNA: TGTGCCAGCAGCCGCCGAGGACACAACTACAATGAGCAGTTCTTC. The chain recombines TRBV7-9 with TRBJ2-1, with a possible D match to TRBD1 (5 bases). Trimming took 5 bases from V and 3 from J, leaving 14 bases between them. The CDR3 extends over 15 amino acids. The V gene's germline CDR1 is SEHNR and CDR2 FQNEAQ (reference sequence).

V and J are TRBV12-3 or TRBV12-4 and TRBJ2-5; 14 bases map to TRBD2. The CDR3 covers 15 residues. V gave up 6 bases and J gave up 5 bases; unmatched junction bases: 5. The CDR3 region has the DNA TGTGCCAGCAGCACGACTAGCGGGAGGGACGAGACCCAGTACTTC. Its translation is CASSTTSGRDETQYF.